The next 11 T cell receptor beta chains were all read from a single sample in a study of PD-1 blockade in classical Hodgkin lymphoma. Libraries were prepared by immunoSEQ multiplex PCR; TCRdb keeps only in-frame clonotypes and omits some of them. The table lists some 100,000 clones, 80% to 95% of them singletons, with less than 3.5% in the top ten. Brentuximab vedotin exposure varied among the patients, all of whom had relapsed after autologous stem cell transplantation. This specimen consisted of peripheral blood mononuclear cells (PBMCs), obtained at baseline. Receptors were obtained from a human donor with classical Hodgkin lymphoma.

The chain joins TRBV6-1 to TRBJ1-2; TRBD1 might be the D (6 bases). The CDR3 is made up of 14 amino acids. V was trimmed by 6 bases and J by 2 bases, leaving 13 bases between them. The germline V gene has CDR1 MNHNS and CDR2 SASEGT. The CDR3 nucleotides are TGTGCCAGCAGAGGGCCCACAGGGAACTATGGCTACACCTTC. Its protein product is CASRGPTGNYGYTF.

This clone showed up just a few times. The rearrangement links TRBV19 to TRBJ1-2; D unclear. Germline V lookup: CDR1 LNHDA, CDR2 SQIVND (reference sequence). Trimming took off 6 bases at V and 0 bases at J, with 8 bases between the two ends. This CDR3 has 13 residues. CDR3 nucleotides: TGTGCCAGTAGAAGAGTAGCTAACTATGGCTACACCTTC. The encoded protein is CASRRVANYGYTF.

The chain carries TRBV7-2 and TRBJ1-1; D possibly corresponds to TRBD1 (5 bases). The CDR3 is made up of 14 amino acids. The germline gives CDR1 SGHTA, CDR2 FQGNSA. Between the trimmed V and J ends, which lost 0 bases and 3 bases, there was a span of 8 bases. In nucleotides, the CDR3 is TGTGCCAGCAGCTTAGCCGTGGGGGACACTGAAGCTTTCTTT. It encodes CASSLAVGDTEAFF.

The chain carries TRBV2 and TRBJ1-5; weak D call: TRBD1 (6 bases). This CDR3 spans 14 amino acids. CDR1 SNHLY and CDR2 FYNNEI come from the germline V gene. The V end lost 7 bases, the J end lost 4 bases, and 14 bases lay between the germline ends. The CDR3 coding sequence is TGTGCCAGCAACATGGACAGCCTGAATCAGCCCCAGCATTTT. Encoded protein: CASNMDSLNQPQHF.

The chain employs TRBV20-1 and TRBJ2-7; D unclear. Germline V gives CDR1 DFQATT, CDR2 SNEGSKA (reference sequence). This CDR3 comprises 11 residues. Trimming took off 6 bases at V and 6 bases at J, with 12 bases between the two ends. CDR3 loop: CSAELRSEQYF. Written as DNA, the CDR3 is TGCAGTGCCGAACTCAGGAGCGAGCAGTACTTC.

The chain combines TRBV30 with TRBJ2-3; D is unclear. Germline CDR1 GTSNPN, CDR2 SVGIG (reference sequence). V lost 2 bases and J lost 4, with 10 bases in between. This CDR3 has 13 residues. The CDR3 bases are TGTGCCTGGAGTCCGTTGGGTGCAGATACGCAGTATTTT. It is translated as CAWSPLGADTQYF. The variable domain in full, completed from reference TRBV30 and TRBJ2-3, reads SQTIHQWPATLVQPVGSPLSLECTVEGTSNPNLYWYRQAAGRGLQLLFYSVGIGQISSEVPQNLSASRPQDRQFILSSKKLLLSDSGFYLCAWSPLGADTQYFGPGTRLTVL.

The chain uses TRBV7-9 and TRBJ1-3; D remains ambiguous. Germline CDR1 and CDR2: SEHNR and FQNEAQ (reference sequence). Trimming left V 11 bases short and J 1 base short, with 15 bases between. The CDR3 length is 14 residues. The CDR3 protein is CAGAGRSSGNTIYF. The CDR3 region has the DNA TGTGCCGGAGCCGGACGGTCTTCTGGAAACACCATATATTTT.

This clone was counted a single time. Other nucleotide sequences from this sample produce the same CDR3. The chain uses TRBV11-2 and TRBJ2-7; a possible D gene is TRBD1 (6 bases). CDR1 and CDR2 from the germline V gene are SGHAT and FQNNGV. CDR3 length: 13 residues. Trimming cost V 1 base and J 2 bases, with 6 bases left between them. This chain's CDR3 is CASSLAGAYEQYF. The CDR3 DNA reads TGTGCCAGCAGCTTAGCAGGGGCCTACGAGCAGTACTTC.

The chain couples TRBV5-1 to TRBJ2-7; 12 bases match TRBD2. CDR3 length: 15 amino acids. Looked up from germline, CDR1 is SGHRS and CDR2 is YFSETQ. V shed 4 bases and J 2 bases; nucleotides not matched to a gene: 4. DNA of the CDR3: TGCGCCAGCAGCGAACTAGCGGGAGGTACCTACGAGCAGTACTTC. It specifies CASSELAGGTYEQYF.

The chain links TRBV25-1 to TRBJ2-3, with TRBD2 matching 8 bases. CDR3 length: 15 amino acids. The V and J ends lost 5 bases and 3 bases, in that order; junction bases with no gene match: 7. Germline V gene lookup returns CDR1 MGHDK and CDR2 SYGVNS. CDR3 residues: CASSTGSGKTDTQYF. As DNA, the CDR3 is TGTGCCAGCAGTACCGGTAGCGGGAAAACAGATACGCAGTATTTT.

The chain uses TRBV29-1 and TRBJ2-2; TRBD1 agrees at 8 bases. The V and J ends lost 4 bases and 4 bases, in that order; junction bases with no gene match: 8. The CDR3 spans 15 residues. The germline CDR1 and CDR2 sequences are SQVTM and ANQGSEA. The CDR3 loop is CSVGPRDRGTGELFF. Here the CDR3 DNA reads TGCAGCGTTGGCCCACGCGACAGGGGCACCGGGGAGCTGTTTTTT.